This TCR beta chain originates from a study of blood T cell repertoires in COVID-19. Across the study: The origin of the acute and convalescent COVID-19 samples was the United States, Italy and Spain. In each case, the material was cDNA or gDNA derived from T cells, B-cell-depleted T cells, or PBMCs.

Original analysis: It was from reference gene primer amplification that nucleated cell counts were estimated. Clones were read by immunoSEQ multiplex PCR, and TCRdb kept only the in-frame ones, dropping some. V and J calls and clone size come straight from that table; D and trimming were deduced from the DNA. The sample holds roughly 84,000 clones; 75% to 85% are singletons and the top ten take more than 10%. The CDR3 consists of 14 residues. The V and J ends lost 5 bases and 3 bases respectively, with 13 bases between them. Germline V gives CDR1 MGHDK, CDR2 SYGVNS. This sequence joins TRBV25-1 and TRBJ2-5; a weak D match, TRBD1 (5 bases). Material for sequencing was peripheral blood. This sequence was found in a woman aged 40 to 50 with active or convalescent COVID-19. The CDR3 DNA follows: TGTGCCAGCAGTTTGTGGCAGGGTGAAGAGACCCAGTACTTC. Amino acids: CASSLWQGEETQYF.